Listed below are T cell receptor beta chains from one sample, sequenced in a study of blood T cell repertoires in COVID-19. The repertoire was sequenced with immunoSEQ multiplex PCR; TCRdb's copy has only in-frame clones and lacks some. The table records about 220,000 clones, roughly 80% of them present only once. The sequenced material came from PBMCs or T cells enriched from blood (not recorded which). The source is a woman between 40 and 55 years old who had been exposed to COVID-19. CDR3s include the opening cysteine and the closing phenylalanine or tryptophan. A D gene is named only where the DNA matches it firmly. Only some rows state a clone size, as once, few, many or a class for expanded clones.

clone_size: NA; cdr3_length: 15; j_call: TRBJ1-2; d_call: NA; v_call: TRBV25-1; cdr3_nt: TGTGCCAGCAGTGAGCCGAACAGGGTTCAGGATGGCTACACCTTC; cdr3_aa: CASSEPNRVQDGYTF
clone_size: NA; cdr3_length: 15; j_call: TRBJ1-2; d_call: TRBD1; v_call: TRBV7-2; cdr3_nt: TGTGCCAGCAGCCTTTGGCAGGGACAGGGCTCTGGCTACACCTTC; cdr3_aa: CASSLWQGQGSGYTF
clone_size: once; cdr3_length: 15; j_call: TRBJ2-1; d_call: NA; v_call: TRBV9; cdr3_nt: TGTGCCAGCAGCGTAGGTCCCAGCTCCTACAATGAGCAGTTCTTC; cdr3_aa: CASSVGPSSYNEQFF
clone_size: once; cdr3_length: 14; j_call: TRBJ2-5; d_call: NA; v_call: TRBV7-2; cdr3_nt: TGTGCCAGCAGCCCTCGGGACTACCAAGAGACCCAGTACTTC; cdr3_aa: CASSPRDYQETQYF
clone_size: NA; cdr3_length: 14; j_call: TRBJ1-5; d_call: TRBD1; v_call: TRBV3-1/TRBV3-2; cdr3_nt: TGTGCCAGCAGCCAAGGGACAGGGGGGCAGCCCCAGCATTTT; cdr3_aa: CASSQGTGGQPQHF
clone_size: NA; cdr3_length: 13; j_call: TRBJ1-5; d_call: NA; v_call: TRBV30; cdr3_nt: TGTGCCTGGAGTGTGGGAGGCAATCAGCCCCAGCATTTT; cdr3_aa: CAWSVGGNQPQHF
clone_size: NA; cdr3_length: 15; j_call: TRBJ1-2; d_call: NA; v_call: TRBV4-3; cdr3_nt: TGCGCCAGCAGCCAAGAAAGCGGTCAGGGGAATGGCTACACCTTC; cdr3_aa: CASSQESGQGNGYTF
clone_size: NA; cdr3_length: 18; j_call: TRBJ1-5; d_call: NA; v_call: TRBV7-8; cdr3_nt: TGTGCCAGCAGCTTAGGACCGGGACAATCCCCTCGCAATCAGCCCCAGCATTTT; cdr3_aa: CASSLGPGQSPRNQPQHF
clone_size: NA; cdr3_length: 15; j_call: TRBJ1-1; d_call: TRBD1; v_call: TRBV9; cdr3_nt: TGTGCCAGCAGCCCAGGAGGGACAGGGAACACTGAAGCTTTCTTT; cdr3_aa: CASSPGGTGNTEAFF
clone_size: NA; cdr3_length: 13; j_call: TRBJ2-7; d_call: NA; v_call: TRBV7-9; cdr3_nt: TGTGCCAGCAGCTCAGGGAACTCCTACGAGCAGTACTTC; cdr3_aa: CASSSGNSYEQYF
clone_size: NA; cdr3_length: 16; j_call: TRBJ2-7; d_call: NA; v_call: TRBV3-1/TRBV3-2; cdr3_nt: TGTGCCAGCAGCCCTTCCGGACAGAAAAAAACCTACGAGCAGTACTTC; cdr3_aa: CASSPSGQKKTYEQYF
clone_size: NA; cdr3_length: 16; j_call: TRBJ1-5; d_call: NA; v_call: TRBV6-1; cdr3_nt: TGTGCCAGCAGTGAAGGCAGCGGGGGGCTTGGTCAGCCCCAGCATTTT; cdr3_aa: CASSEGSGGLGQPQHF
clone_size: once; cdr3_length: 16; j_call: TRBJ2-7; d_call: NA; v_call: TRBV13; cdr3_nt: TGTGCCAGCAGCGCCTCCGGGACACTAAGCTCCTACGAGCAGTACTTC; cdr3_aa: CASSASGTLSSYEQYF
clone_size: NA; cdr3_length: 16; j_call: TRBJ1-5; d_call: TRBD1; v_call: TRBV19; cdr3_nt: TGTGCCAGTAGCGACAGGGGCCATTATAGCAATCAGCCCCAGCATTTT; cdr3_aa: CASSDRGHYSNQPQHF
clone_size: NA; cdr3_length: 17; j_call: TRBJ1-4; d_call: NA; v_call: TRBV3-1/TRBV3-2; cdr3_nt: TGTGCCAGCAGCCAGTCCAGGGCAGGGCCAACTAATGAAAAACTGTTTTTT; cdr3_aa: CASSQSRAGPTNEKLFF
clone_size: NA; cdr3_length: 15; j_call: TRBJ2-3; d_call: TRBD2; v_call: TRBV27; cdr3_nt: TGTGCCAGCACCCCAAAGCGGGGGAGCACAGATACGCAGTATTTT; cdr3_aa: CASTPKRGSTDTQYF
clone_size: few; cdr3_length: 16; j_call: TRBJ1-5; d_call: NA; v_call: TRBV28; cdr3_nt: TGTGCCAGCAGGGAGGGGGGGACCGCAGGCAATCAGCCCCAGCATTTT; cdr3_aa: CASREGGTAGNQPQHF
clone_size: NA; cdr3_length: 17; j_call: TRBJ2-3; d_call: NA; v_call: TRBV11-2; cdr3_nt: TGTGCCAGCAGCTTCAGACTAACCTCTACTAGCACAGATACGCAGTATTTT; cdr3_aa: CASSFRLTSTSTDTQYF
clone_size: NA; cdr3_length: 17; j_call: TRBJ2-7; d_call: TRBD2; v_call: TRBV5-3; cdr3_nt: TGTGCCAGAAGCTACCCCCACCCCGGGACTAGACCCTACGAGCAGTACTTC; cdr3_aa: CARSYPHPGTRPYEQYF
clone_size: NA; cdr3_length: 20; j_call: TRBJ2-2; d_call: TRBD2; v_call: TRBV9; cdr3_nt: TGTGCCAGCAGCCCCCTCAAAGGGATAGCGGGAGCCACGAACACCGGGGAGCTGTTTTTT; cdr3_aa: CASSPLKGIAGATNTGELFF
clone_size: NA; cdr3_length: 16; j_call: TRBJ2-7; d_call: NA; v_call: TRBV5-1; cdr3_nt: TGCGCCAGCAGCTTGACAGGGCAGGGAGCAAATTACGAGCAGTACTTC; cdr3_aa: CASSLTGQGANYEQYF
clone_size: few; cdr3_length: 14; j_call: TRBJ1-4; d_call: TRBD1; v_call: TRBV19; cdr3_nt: TGTGCCAGTACCCTCGGGACAGGTGATGAAAAACTGTTTTTT; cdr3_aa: CASTLGTGDEKLFF
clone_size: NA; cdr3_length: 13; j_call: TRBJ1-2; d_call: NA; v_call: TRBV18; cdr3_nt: TGTGCCACCTCAACAGGTTCTAACTATGGCTACACCTTC; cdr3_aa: CATSTGSNYGYTF
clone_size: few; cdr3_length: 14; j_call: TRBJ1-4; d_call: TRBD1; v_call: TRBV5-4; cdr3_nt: TGTGCCAGCAGCTCCGGACAGGGGACGGTAAAACTGTTTTTT; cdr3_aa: CASSSGQGTVKLFF
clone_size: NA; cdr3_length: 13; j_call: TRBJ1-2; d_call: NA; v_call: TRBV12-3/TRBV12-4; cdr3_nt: TGTGCCAGCAGCTTAACAGGGAACTATGGCTACACCTTC; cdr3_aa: CASSLTGNYGYTF
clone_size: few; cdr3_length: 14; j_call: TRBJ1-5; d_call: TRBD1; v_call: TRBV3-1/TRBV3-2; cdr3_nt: TGTGCCAGCAGCCTCGGACAGGGGGTTCAGCCCCAGCATTTT; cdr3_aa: CASSLGQGVQPQHF
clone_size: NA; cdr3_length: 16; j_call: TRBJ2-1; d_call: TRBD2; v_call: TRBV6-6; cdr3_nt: TGTGCCAGCAGCAAGACGACTAGCGGGGGTTACAATGAGCAGTTCTTC; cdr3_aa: CASSKTTSGGYNEQFF
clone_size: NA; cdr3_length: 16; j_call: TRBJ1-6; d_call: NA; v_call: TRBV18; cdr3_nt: TGTGCCAGCTCACCTCCCCTCAGGGCAGTAGAGTCACCCCTCCACTTT; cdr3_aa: CASSPPLRAVESPLHF
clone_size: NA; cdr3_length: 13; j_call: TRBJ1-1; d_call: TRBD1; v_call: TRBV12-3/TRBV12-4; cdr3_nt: TGTGCCAGCACCAGGACAGGGAACACTGAAGCTTTCTTT; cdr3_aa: CASTRTGNTEAFF
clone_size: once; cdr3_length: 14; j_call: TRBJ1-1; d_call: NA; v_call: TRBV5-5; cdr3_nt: TGTGCCAGCAGCTTGGGCGGGTTGGACACTGAAGCTTTCTTT; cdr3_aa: CASSLGGLDTEAFF
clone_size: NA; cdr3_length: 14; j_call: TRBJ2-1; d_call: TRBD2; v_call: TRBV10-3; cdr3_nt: TGTGCCATCAGTGATTTAGCGGGGAGGGTTGAGCAGTTCTTC; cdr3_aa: CAISDLAGRVEQFF
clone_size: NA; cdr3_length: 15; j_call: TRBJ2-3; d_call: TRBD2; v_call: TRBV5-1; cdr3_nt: TGCGCCAGCAGCTTGGGAGCGGGGGGCACAGATACGCAGTATTTT; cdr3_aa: CASSLGAGGTDTQYF
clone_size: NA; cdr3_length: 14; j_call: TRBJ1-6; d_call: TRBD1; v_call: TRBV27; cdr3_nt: TGTGCCAGCAGTCCGGGACAGGGCGGTTCACCCCTCCACTTT; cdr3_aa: CASSPGQGGSPLHF
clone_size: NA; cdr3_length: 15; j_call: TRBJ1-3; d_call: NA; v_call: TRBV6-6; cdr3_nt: TGTGCCAGCAGCGTAGCGAGCCCCTCTGGAAACACCATATATTTT; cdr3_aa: CASSVASPSGNTIYF
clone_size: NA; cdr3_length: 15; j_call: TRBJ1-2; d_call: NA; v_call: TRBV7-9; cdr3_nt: TGTGCCAGCAGCTTAAATCAGGGTCAAGACTATGGCTACACCTTC; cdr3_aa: CASSLNQGQDYGYTF
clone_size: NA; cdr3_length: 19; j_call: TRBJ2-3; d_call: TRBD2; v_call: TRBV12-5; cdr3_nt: TGTGCTAGTGGTTTCGCCGCCTGGACTAGCGGGAAACACAGAGATACGCAGTATTTT; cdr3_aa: CASGFAAWTSGKHRDTQYF
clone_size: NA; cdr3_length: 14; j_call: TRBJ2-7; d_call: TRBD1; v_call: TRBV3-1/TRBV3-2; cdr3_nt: TGTGCCAGCAGCGACAGGGGCAGCTCCTACGAGCAGTACTTC; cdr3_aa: CASSDRGSSYEQYF
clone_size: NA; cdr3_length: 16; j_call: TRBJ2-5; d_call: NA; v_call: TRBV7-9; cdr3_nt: TGTGCCAGCAGCCCAGGCAGGGGGGCATTCGGAGAGACCCAGTACTTC; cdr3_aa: CASSPGRGAFGETQYF
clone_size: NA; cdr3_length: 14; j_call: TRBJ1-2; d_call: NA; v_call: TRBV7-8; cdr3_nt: TGTGCCAGCAGCTTAAAAGGGGAGGACTATGGCTACACCTTC; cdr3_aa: CASSLKGEDYGYTF
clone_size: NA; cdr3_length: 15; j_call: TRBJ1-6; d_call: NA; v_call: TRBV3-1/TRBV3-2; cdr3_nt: TGTGCCAGCAGCCCCCGCCAGGGTGGGGTTTCACCCCTCCACTTT; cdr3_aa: CASSPRQGGVSPLHF
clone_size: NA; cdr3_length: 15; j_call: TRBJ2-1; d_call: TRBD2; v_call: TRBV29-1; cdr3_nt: TGCAGCGCCCCAGCGGGGGCGGGGTCCTACAATGAGCAGTTCTTC; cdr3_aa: CSAPAGAGSYNEQFF
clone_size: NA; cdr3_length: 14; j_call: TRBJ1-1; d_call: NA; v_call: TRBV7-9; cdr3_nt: TGTGCCAGCAGCTCGGGCGGGGCGAACACTGAAGCTTTCTTT; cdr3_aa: CASSSGGANTEAFF
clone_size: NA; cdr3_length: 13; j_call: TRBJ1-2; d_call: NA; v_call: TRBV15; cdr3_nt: TGTGCCACCAGCAGAGATCCCAGCTATGGCTACACCTTC; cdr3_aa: CATSRDPSYGYTF
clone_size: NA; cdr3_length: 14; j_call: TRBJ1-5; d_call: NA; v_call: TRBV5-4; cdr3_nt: TGTGCCAGCAGCTTGGCCGGGGTGGATCAGCCCCAGCATTTT; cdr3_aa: CASSLAGVDQPQHF
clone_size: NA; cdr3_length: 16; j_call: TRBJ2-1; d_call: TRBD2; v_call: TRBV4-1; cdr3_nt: TGCGCCAGCAGCCATCTTAGCGGGGGCGCCTACAATGAGCAGTTCTTC; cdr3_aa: CASSHLSGGAYNEQFF
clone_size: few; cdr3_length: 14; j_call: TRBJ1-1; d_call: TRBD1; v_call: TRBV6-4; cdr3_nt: TGTGCCAGCAGCCCGGGACAGGGGAACACTGAAGCTTTCTTT; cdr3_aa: CASSPGQGNTEAFF
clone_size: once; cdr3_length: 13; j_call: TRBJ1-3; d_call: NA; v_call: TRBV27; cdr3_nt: TGTGCCAGCAGCCTACGCACTGGAAACACCATATATTTT; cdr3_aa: CASSLRTGNTIYF
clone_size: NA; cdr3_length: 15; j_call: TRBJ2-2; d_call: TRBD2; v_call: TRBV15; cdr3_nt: TGTGCCACCAGCACGACTAGCGGAAACACCGGGGAGCTGTTTTTT; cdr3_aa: CATSTTSGNTGELFF
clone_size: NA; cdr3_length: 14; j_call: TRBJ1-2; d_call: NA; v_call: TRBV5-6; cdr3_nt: TGTGCCAGCAGCTTGGACAGCCTATTCTATGGCTACACCTTC; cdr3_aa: CASSLDSLFYGYTF
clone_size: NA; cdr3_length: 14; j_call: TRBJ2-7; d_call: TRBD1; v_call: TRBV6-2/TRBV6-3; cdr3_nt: TGTGCCAGCAGCGCCGCAGGGGGCGTTTACGAGCAGTACTTC; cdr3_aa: CASSAAGGVYEQYF
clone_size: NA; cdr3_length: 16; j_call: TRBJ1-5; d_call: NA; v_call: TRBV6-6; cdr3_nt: TGTGCCAGCAGTTACTATCCGTCCGCGAGCCATCAGCCCCAGCATTTT; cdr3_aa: CASSYYPSASHQPQHF
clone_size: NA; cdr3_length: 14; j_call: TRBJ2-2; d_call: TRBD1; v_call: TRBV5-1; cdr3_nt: TGCGCCAGCAGGCTAACAGGGGACACCGGGGAGCTGTTTTTT; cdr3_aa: CASRLTGDTGELFF
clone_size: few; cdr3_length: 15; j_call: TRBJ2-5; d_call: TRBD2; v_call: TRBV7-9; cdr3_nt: TGTGCCAGCAGCGTCCGCGGGGGGGCGGCGGAGACCCAGTACTTC; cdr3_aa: CASSVRGGAAETQYF
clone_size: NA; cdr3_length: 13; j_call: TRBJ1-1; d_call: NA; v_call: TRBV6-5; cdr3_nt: TGTGCCAGCAGAGGGGGACGTTACACTGAAGCTTTCTTT; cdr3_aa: CASRGGRYTEAFF
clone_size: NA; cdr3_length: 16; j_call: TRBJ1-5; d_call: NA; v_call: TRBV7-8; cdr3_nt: TGTGCCAGCAGCGGGGCGCCAGGATATAGCAATCAGCCCCAGCATTTT; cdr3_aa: CASSGAPGYSNQPQHF
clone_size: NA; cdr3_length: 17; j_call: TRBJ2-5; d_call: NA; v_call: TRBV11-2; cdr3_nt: TGTGCCAGCAGCTTAGTGGGCAAGGCGGGACCTCGGGAGACCCAGTACTTC; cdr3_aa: CASSLVGKAGPRETQYF
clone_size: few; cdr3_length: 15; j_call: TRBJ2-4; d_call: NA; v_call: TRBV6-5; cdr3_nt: TGTGCCAGCAGTTCGAGAACCGTAGCCAAAAACATTCAGTACTTC; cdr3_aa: CASSSRTVAKNIQYF
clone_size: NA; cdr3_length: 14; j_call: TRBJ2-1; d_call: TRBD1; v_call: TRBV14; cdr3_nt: TGTGCCAGCAGCCAAGTTACCAGGGGGAATGAGCAGTTCTTC; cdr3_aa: CASSQVTRGNEQFF
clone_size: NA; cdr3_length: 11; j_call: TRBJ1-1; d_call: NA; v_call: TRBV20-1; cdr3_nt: TGCAGTTCCCTAAGTGACACTGAAGCTTTCTTT; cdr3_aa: CSSLSDTEAFF